Following are 17 T cell receptor beta chains from one sample sequenced in a study of cytomegalovirus exposure and HLA in healthy donors. The PCR contained 60 Vbeta and 13 Jbeta primers. Profiling relied on immunoSEQ multiplex PCR, and the TCRdb table lists in-frame clones only, not all of them. This sample has 75,000 to 95,000 clones, with 90% found just once. What was sequenced was PBMCs. The receptors shown here come from a man between 18 and 35 years old in good health and CMV-seronegative.

This clone turned up a few times. J is TRBJ1-1 and V is TRBV4-3; 8 nucleotides align to TRBD1. The CDR3 covers 14 residues. CDR1 and CDR2 from the germline V gene are LGHNA and YSLEER. V shed 5 bases and J 8 bases; nucleotides not matched to a gene: 10. The CDR3: CASSYGRQGLEAFF. In DNA form, the CDR3 reads TGCGCCAGCAGCTACGGGAGACAGGGGCTAGAAGCTTTCTTT.

The rearrangement joins TRBV19 to TRBJ1-5; a possible D gene is TRBD1 (5 bases). The V gene's germline CDR1 is LNHDA and CDR2 SQIVND (reference sequence). The length of the CDR3 is 16 residues. Trimming shortened V by 6 bases and J by 3 bases, and 18 bases separated the two germline ends. The CDR3 DNA is TGTGCCAGTAGCCTAGGGGAGGTGGCGCACAATCAGCCCCAGCATTTT. It codes for CASSLGEVAHNQPQHF. The full variable domain, with the rest looked up from reference TRBV19 and TRBJ1-5, is DGGITQSPKYLFRKEGQNVTLSCEQNLNHDAMYWYRQDPGQGLRLIYYSQIVNDFQKGDIAEGYSVSREKKESFPLTVTSAQKNPTAFYLCASSLGEVAHNQPQHFGDGTRLSIL.

The chain is built from TRBV6-6 and TRBJ2-1, with D uncertain. Germline CDR1 is MNHNY and CDR2 is SVGAGI (reference sequence). V lost 3 bases and J lost 0, with 9 bases in between. The CDR3 totals 15 residues. The CDR3 protein is CASSYAWSSYNEQFF. The CDR3 DNA is TGTGCCAGCAGTTATGCGTGGAGCTCCTACAATGAGCAGTTCTTC.

The chain uses TRBV5-1 and TRBJ1-1, with D uncertain. The CDR3 spans 12 residues. V shed 2 bases and J shed 2 bases, with 4 bases lying between them. CDR1 is SGHRS and CDR2 is YFSETQ in the germline V gene. CDR3 nucleotides: TGCGCCAGCAGCTTCGGTAACACTGAAGCTTTCTTT. Encoded protein: CASSFGNTEAFF.

J is TRBJ2-7 and V is TRBV11-2, with a possible D match to TRBD2 (5 bases). CDR1 and CDR2 (germline): SGHAT, FQNNGV. V lost 5 bases, J lost 0 bases, and 26 bases lay in between. This CDR3 region has 19 residues. The CDR3: CASSPLVGITAPSSYEQYF. DNA of the CDR3: TGTGCCAGCAGCCCCTTGGTCGGGATTACAGCCCCGTCCTCCTACGAGCAGTACTTC.

In this sample, this clone turned up once. V usage is TRBV11-2 and J usage is TRBJ2-7, with D possibly TRBD2 on 6 matching bases. Germline V lookup: CDR1 SGHAT, CDR2 FQNNGV. CDR3 size: 13 residues. V shed 6 bases and J shed 7 bases, with 16 bases lying between them. The CDR3 here is CASRRPPEGEQYF. CDR3 nucleotides: TGTGCCAGCAGACGACCCCCGGAGGGTGAGCAGTACTTC.

The chain joins TRBV2 to TRBJ1-5; D not resolved. CDR1 is SNHLY and CDR2 is FYNNEI in the germline V gene. V lost 5 bases and J lost 0, with 8 bases in between. This CDR3 is 14 amino acids long. The CDR3 loop is CASSFRDSNQPQHF. Here the CDR3 DNA reads TGTGCCAGCAGTTTTCGGGATAGCAATCAGCCCCAGCATTTT.

The genes are TRBV9 and TRBJ2-1; D is perhaps TRBD2 (6 bases). Germline CDR1 is SGDLS and CDR2 is YYNGEE. V lost 3 bases and J 10 bases, leaving 11 bases between the germline ends. This CDR3 is built from 12 residues. CDR3 sequence reads: CASSAAGREQFF. DNA for the CDR3: TGTGCCAGCAGCGCCGCGGGGCGGGAGCAGTTCTTC. Supplemented by reference TRBV9 and TRBJ2-1, the full variable domain reads DSGVTQTPKHLITATGQRVTLRCSPRSGDLSVYWYQQSLDQGLQFLIQYYNGEERAKGNILERFSAQQFPDLHSELNLSSLELGDSALYFCASSAAGREQFFGPGTRLTVL.

This CDR3 is CASSLTHATGRSGGYTF. DNA for the CDR3: TGTGCCAGCAGCTTAACCCATGCGACAGGCAGGTCGGGCGGCTACACCTTC. This sequence joins TRBV7-9 and TRBJ1-2; D is possibly TRBD1 (6 bases). Trimming took 2 bases from V and 8 from J, leaving 24 bases between them. This CDR3 is 17 amino acids long. The germline V gene encodes CDR1 SEHNR and CDR2 FQNEAQ (reference sequence).

The chain couples TRBV18 to TRBJ1-4; D is perhaps TRBD1 (6 bases). Germline CDR1 reads KGHSH; CDR2 reads LQKENI. This CDR3 has 17 residues. V was trimmed by 1 base and J by 5 bases, leaving 17 bases between them. The CDR3 DNA reads TGTGCCAGCTCACCACGGGTATCTGAAGGGGGAAATGAAAAACTGTTTTTT. The encoded protein is CASSPRVSEGGNEKLFF.

The chain has TRBV4-1 and TRBJ2-2; 9 bases fit TRBD2. The J segment lost 4 bases and the V segment lost 1 base, leaving 16 bases of the junction unmatched. The CDR3 runs to 20 residues. Per the germline V gene, CDR1 is MGHRA and CDR2 is YSYEKL. DNA for the CDR3: TGCGCCAGCAGCCAAGCTTCCCTGTCTCGACTAGCGGACCTCACCGGGGAGCTGTTTTTT. Translating it yields CASSQASLSRLADLTGELFF.

The V and J genes are TRBV4-2 and TRBJ2-1; 7 nucleotides line up with TRBD2. CDR3 length equals 16 residues. With V trimmed by 4 bases and J by 6 bases, 12 bases remained unmatched. Per the germline V gene, CDR1 is LGHNA and CDR2 is YNFKEQ. CDR3: CASSPSMAGARNEQFF. CDR3 DNA sequence: TGTGCCAGCAGCCCGTCAATGGCGGGAGCCCGCAATGAGCAGTTCTTC.

The chain recombines TRBV7-2 with TRBJ2-3, with D possibly being TRBD1 (5 bases). Germline V gene data show CDR1 as SGHTA and CDR2 as FQGNSA. This CDR3 region has 13 residues. Trimming left V 3 bases short and J 9 bases short, with 13 bases between. CDR3: CASSFRGQQTQYF. As DNA, the CDR3 is TGTGCCAGCAGCTTTAGGGGCCAGCAAACGCAGTATTTT.

The CDR3 sequence is CASRGQTNTYEQYF. The DNA of the CDR3 is TGTGCCAGCAGGGGACAGACTAACACCTACGAGCAGTACTTC. The V and J genes are TRBV28 and TRBJ2-7; 7 bases line up with TRBD1. Trimming at V came to 6 bases and at J to 2 bases, leaving 7 bases not matched to a gene. Germline V gene sequence: CDR1 MDHEN, CDR2 SYDVKM. The CDR3 runs to 14 residues.

The V call is TRBV14, the J call TRBJ2-1; no reliable D call. V was cut by 0 bases and J by 10 bases, with 10 bases left in between. Germline CDR1 reads SGHDN; CDR2 reads FVKESK. This CDR3 has 13 amino acids. This chain's CDR3 is CASSQELSTEQFF. The CDR3 DNA sequence: TGTGCCAGCAGCCAAGAGCTTTCGACAGAGCAGTTCTTC.

The gene calls are TRBV30 and TRBJ1-3, with D maybe TRBD1 (5 bases). From germline, CDR1 is GTSNPN and CDR2 SVGIG (reference sequence). The length of the CDR3 is 16 residues. Deletions cut 0 bases from V and 4 bases from J, with 16 bases between. CDR3 sequence (DNA): TGTGCCTGGAGTGTACGACTTCGGGGGAGGGGAAACACCATATATTTT. Translating gives CAWSVRLRGRGNTIYF.

This clone has more than one count but fewer than ten. Germline is not matched at one junction end, which may reflect a read error. The sample has other DNA sequences that encode this CDR3 too. The CDR3 sequence: CASSQDRGSGYTF. CDR3 in DNA: TGTGCCAGCAGCCAAGATCGGGGGTCTGGCTACACCTTC. The J gene is TRBJ1-2, the V gene TRBV4-1, with D maybe TRBD1 (5 bases). The germline V gene encodes CDR1 MGHRA and CDR2 YSYEKL. This CDR3 has 13 residues.